The 6 T cell receptor beta chains below were found in one sample sequenced in a study of lymphopenia after photon versus proton radiotherapy. TCRdb's copy holds only in-frame clones and misses some; the assay was immunoSEQ multiplex PCR. The sample lists 35,000 to 45,000 clones; around 86% were seen once. The sample in question was peripheral blood, obtained from a patient treated with proton-based radiotherapy. The receptor source for this set is a woman aged 65 to 85 with pancreatic cancer.

V usage is TRBV4-1 and J usage is TRBJ2-7, with 9 bases matching TRBD1. The germline V gene has CDR1 MGHRA and CDR2 YSYEKL. This CDR3 spans 15 amino acids. V lost 4 bases to trimming and J lost 4 bases; unmatched junction nucleotides: 8. CDR3 loop: CASSPWTGDAYEQYF. The CDR3 DNA reads TGCGCCAGCAGCCCGTGGACAGGGGATGCGTACGAGCAGTACTTC.

The rearrangement links TRBV18 to TRBJ1-6, with D possibly TRBD1 on 5 matching bases. V lost 3 bases to trimming and J lost 1 base, with 7 bases between them. The CDR3 covers 15 residues. The germline V gene encodes CDR1 KGHSH and CDR2 LQKENI. The DNA of the CDR3 is TGTGCCAGCTCACCCCCAGGGTCCTATAATTCACCCCTCCACTTT. Translating it yields CASSPPGSYNSPLHF.

The chain is built from TRBV9 and TRBJ2-7, with D possibly being TRBD2 (7 bases). With 4 bases removed from V and 4 bases from J, the gap between germline ends came to 18 bases. From germline, CDR1 is SGDLS and CDR2 YYNGEE. This CDR3 has 15 amino acids. The CDR3 DNA sequence: TGTGCCAGCAGCCCAGCGTGGGGGGGCGTGTACGAGCAGTACTTC. It yields the protein CASSPAWGGVYEQYF.

The chain links TRBV9 to TRBJ1-5; D is uncertain. This CDR3 is 14 amino acids long. CDR1 is SGDLS, CDR2 YYNGEE, per germline. V lost 0 bases to trimming and J lost 2 bases, with 6 bases between them. The CDR3 protein is CASSVGSGNQPQHF. CDR3 DNA: TGTGCCAGCAGCGTAGGTTCCGGCAATCAGCCCCAGCATTTT. Variable domain in full (rest from reference TRBV9 and TRBJ1-5): DSGVTQTPKHLITATGQRVTLRCSPRSGDLSVYWYQQSLDQGLQFLIQYYNGEERAKGNILERFSAQQFPDLHSELNLSSLELGDSALYFCASSVGSGNQPQHFGDGTRLSIL.

This clone appeared a few times. The V and J genes are TRBV28 and TRBJ2-1, with D uncertain. The CDR3 runs 13 residues. The germline gives CDR1 MDHEN, CDR2 SYDVKM. V gave up 3 bases and J gave up 6 bases, with 9 bases separating them. CDR3 DNA sequence: TGTGCCAGCAGTTTGGGCGGAACCAATGAGCAGTTCTTC. Its translation is CASSLGGTNEQFF.

This chain joins TRBV9 and TRBJ2-7; 12 nucleotides match TRBD2. Germline-derived CDR1 and CDR2 are SGDLS and YYNGEE. The CDR3 loop spans 17 amino acids. Trimming cost V 0 bases and J 2 bases; bases outside gene matches: 6. CDR3 DNA sequence: TGTGCCAGCAGCGTAGGTCTAGCGGGAGGGTTAGCCTACGAGCAGTACTTC. Protein: CASSVGLAGGLAYEQYF.